Included here is one T cell receptor (beta chain) sequence, with context. Antigen: not known. A much larger clone lies a single base off, so this may be a read error. This specimen belongs to a study of regulatory T cells in long-lasting Graves disease. This CDR3 contains 13 residues. Germline-derived CDR1 and CDR2 are LGHDT and YNNKEL (reference sequence). V gave up 4 bases and J gave up 7 bases; unmatched junction bases: 2. Researchers made TCR beta libraries by using iRepertoire HTBI primers and running Arm-PCR on CDR3 regions. Authors' processing steps: In the combined samples, 62 TRBV and 11 to 15 TRBJ segments were identified. TCRdb re-analysed the multiplex PCR reads in MiXCR, keeping a single row per CDR3 protein. TCRdb, rather than the study authors, made the V and J calls. The sample lists 200,000 to 250,000 distinct CDR3 sequences, 20% to 25% occurring once. The time point was: newly diagnosed GD, antithyroid drugs for less than 3 months. Preparation of the TCR library used RNA extracted from PBMCs. EDTA tubes were used for drawing 8.5 to 9 milliliters of peripheral blood.

Regarding the study as a whole: Limited sample numbers may have lowered accuracy. Peripheral blood was the sole material, not thyroid tissue.

V usage is TRBV3-1 and J usage is TRBJ1-4; 8 nucleotides match TRBD1. This specimen consisted of peripheral blood mononuclear cells (PBMCs), obtained at new diagnosis, from a patient treated with antithyroid drugs. This clonotype was sampled from a female donor with Graves disease. The CDR3 nucleotides read TGTGCCAGCAGCCGGACAGGGAGTGAAAAACTGTTTTTT. Its translation is CASSRTGSEKLFF.